This entry features one T cell receptor beta chain sequence. The antigen remains undetermined. This sample was included in a study of radiation and T cells in renal cell carcinoma. Regarding the study as a whole: From baseline, blood top tumor clonotypes peaked at 2 weeks post-radiation.

V was trimmed by 3 bases and J by 6 bases, leaving 12 bases between them. This CDR3 is 14 amino acids long. Germline V CDR1 and CDR2: LNHDA, SQIVND (reference sequence). Time point indicated: blood 2 weeks post-SBRT. Treatment defined: 15 Gy SBRT to primary tumor, nephrectomy 4 weeks later. After SBRT, blood was collected at 2 and 4 weeks, plus baseline. The tumor was a clear cell renal cell carcinoma. Produced via immunoSEQ multiplex PCR; TCRdb's table is partial and in-frame only. The sample lists some 120,000 clones, roughly 77% occurring once. The clonotype comes from a woman aged 60-75 years with renal cell carcinoma. J is TRBJ1-5 and V is TRBV19, with D unresolved. This specimen consisted of blood, obtained from a patient whose treatment included radiotherapy and nephrectomy. The CDR3 DNA follows: TGTGCCAGTAGTATTCCTATTATGGGTCAGCCCCAGCATTTT. Protein product: CASSIPIMGQPQHF.